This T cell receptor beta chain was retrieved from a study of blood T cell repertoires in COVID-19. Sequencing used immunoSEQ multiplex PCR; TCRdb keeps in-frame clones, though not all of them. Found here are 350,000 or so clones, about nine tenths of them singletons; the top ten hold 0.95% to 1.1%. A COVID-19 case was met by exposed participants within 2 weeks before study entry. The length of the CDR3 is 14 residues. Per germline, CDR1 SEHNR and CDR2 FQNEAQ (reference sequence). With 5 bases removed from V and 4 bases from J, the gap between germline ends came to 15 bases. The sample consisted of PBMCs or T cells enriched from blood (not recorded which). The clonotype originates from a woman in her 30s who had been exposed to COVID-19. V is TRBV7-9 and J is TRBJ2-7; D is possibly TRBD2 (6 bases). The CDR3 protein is CASSLLAGWYEQYF. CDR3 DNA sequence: TGTGCCAGCAGCCTACTAGCCGGGTGGTACGAGCAGTACTTC.